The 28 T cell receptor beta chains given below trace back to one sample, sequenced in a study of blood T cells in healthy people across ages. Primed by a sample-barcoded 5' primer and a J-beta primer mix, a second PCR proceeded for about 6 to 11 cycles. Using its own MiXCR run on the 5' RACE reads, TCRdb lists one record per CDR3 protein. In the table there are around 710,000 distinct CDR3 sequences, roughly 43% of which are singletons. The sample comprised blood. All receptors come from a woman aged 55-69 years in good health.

The CDR3, as DNA: TGTGCCAGCAGTACCAAACAGGGGGCTGGTGAAAAACTGTTTTTT. It codes for CASSTKQGAGEKLFF. The J gene is TRBJ1-4, the V gene TRBV12-3 or TRBV12-4; 9 bases fit TRBD1. CDR3 length: 15 amino acids. V dropped 5 bases and J dropped 7; count of bases not matched to a gene: 8.

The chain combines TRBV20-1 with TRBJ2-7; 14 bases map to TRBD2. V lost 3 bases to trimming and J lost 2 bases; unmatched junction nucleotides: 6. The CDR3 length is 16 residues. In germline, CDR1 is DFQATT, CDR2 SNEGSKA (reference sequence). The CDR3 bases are TGCAGTGCTAGGGGGGGACTAGCGGGAGTAACCTACGAGCAGTACTTC. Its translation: CSARGGLAGVTYEQYF.

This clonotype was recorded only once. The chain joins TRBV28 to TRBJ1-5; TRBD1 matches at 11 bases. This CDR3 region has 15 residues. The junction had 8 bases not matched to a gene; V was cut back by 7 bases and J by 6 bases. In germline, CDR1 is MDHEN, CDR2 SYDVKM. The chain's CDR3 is CASIHGTGGSQPQHF. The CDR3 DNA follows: TGTGCCAGCATCCACGGGACAGGGGGAAGTCAGCCCCAGCATTTT.

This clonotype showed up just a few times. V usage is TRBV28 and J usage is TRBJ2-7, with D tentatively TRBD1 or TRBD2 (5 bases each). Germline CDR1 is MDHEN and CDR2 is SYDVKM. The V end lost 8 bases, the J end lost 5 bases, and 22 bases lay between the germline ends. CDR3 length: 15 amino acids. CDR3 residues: CASRESRELRNEQYF. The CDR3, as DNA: TGTGCCAGCCGAGAGTCCAGGGAGTTGCGCAACGAGCAGTACTTC.

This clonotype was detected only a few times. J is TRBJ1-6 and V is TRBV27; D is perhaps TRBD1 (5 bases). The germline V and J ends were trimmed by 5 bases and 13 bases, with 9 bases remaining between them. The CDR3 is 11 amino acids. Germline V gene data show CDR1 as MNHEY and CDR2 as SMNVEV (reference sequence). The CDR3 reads CASSTGGPLHF. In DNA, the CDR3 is TGTGCCAGCAGTACGGGGGGGCCCCTCCACTTT.

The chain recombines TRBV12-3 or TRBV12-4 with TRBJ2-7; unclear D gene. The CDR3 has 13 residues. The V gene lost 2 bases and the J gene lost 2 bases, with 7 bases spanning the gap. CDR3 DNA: TGTGCCAGCAGTTTACCCATCACCTACGAGCAGTACTTC. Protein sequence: CASSLPITYEQYF.

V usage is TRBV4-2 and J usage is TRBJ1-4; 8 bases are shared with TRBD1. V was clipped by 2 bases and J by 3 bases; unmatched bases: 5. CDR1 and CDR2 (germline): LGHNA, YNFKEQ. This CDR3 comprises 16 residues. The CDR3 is CASSQPDRGANEKLFF. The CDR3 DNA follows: TGTGCCAGCAGCCAACCTGACAGGGGAGCTAATGAAAAACTGTTTTTT.

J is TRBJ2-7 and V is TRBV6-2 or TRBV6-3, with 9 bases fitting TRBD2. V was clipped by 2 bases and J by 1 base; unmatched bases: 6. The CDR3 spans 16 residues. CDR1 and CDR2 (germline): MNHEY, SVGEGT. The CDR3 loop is CASSYRLAGQSYEQYF. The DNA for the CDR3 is TGTGCCAGCAGTTACAGGCTAGCGGGACAATCCTACGAGCAGTACTTC.

The DNA of the CDR3 is TGTGCCAGCAGTTACTCGAAGGGGCCCCCCTACGAGCAGTACTTC. Its protein product is CASSYSKGPPYEQYF. The chain couples TRBV6-5 to TRBJ2-7, with D possibly matching TRBD1 (5 bases). Trimming took 0 bases from V and 2 from J, leaving 11 bases between them. Germline CDR1 and CDR2: MNHEY and SVGAGI. This CDR3 has 15 amino acids.

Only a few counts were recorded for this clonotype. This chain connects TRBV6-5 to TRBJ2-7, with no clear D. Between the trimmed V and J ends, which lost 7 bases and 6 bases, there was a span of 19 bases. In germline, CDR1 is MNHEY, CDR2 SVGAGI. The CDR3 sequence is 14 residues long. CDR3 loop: CASTGRGKGAEQYF. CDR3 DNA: TGTGCCAGCACCGGTCGTGGAAAGGGCGCCGAGCAGTACTTC.

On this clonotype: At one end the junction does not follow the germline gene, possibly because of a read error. The CDR3 DNA reads as TGCGCCAGCAGCTTGGAGCCCAGCGGGAGGGAAGAGACCCGGTACTTC. As protein: CASSLEPSGREETRYF. This chain links TRBV5-1 with TRBJ2-5; 10 bases agree with TRBD2. CDR3 length equals 16 residues. Looked up from germline, CDR1 is SGHRS and CDR2 is YFSETQ.

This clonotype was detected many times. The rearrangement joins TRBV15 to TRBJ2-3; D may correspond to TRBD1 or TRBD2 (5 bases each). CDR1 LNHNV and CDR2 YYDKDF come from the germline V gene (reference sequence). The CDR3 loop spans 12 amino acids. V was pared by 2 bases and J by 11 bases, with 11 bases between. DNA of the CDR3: TGTGCCACCAGCAGACAGGGCGCGGGGCAGTATTTT. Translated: CATSRQGAGQYF. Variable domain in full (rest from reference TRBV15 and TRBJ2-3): DAMVIQNPRYQVTQFGKPVTLSCSQTLNHNVMYWYQQKSSQAPKLLFHYYDKDFNNEADTPDNFQSRRPNTSFCFLDIRSPGLGDTAMYLCATSRQGAGQYFGPGTRLTVL.

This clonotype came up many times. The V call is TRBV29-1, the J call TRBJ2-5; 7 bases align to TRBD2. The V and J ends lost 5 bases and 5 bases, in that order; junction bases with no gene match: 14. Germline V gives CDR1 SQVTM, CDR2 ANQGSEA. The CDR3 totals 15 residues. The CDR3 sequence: CSVHRLGGGRETQYF. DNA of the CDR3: TGCAGCGTTCATAGACTGGGGGGAGGGAGGGAGACCCAGTACTTC.

In DNA form, the CDR3 reads TGTGCCAGCAGTTTGTCGGCTAGCGGGGCCCGAGATACGCAGTATTTT. It specifies CASSLSASGARDTQYF. The chain links TRBV28 to TRBJ2-3; 9 positions agree with TRBD2. Germline V CDR1 and CDR2: MDHEN, SYDVKM. Trimming at V came to 3 bases and at J to 5 bases, leaving 9 bases not matched to a gene. The CDR3 has 16 residues.

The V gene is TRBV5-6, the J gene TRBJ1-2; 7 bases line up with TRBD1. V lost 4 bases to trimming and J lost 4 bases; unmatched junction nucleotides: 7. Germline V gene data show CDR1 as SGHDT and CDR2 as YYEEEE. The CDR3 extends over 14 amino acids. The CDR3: CASSDGTELYGYTF. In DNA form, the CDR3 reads TGTGCCAGCAGCGACGGGACAGAGCTCTATGGCTACACCTTC. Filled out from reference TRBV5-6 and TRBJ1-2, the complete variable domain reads DAGVTQSPTHLIKTRGQQVTLRCSPKSGHDTVSWYQQALGQGPQFIFQYYEEEERQRGNFPDRFSGHQFPNYSSELNVNALLLGDSALYLCASSDGTELYGYTFGSGTRLTVV.

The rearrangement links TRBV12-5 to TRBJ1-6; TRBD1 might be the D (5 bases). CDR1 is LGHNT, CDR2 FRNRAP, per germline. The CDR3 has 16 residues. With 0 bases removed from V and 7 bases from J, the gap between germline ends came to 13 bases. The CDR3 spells CASGLVYGTMNSPLHF. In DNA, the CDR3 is TGTGCTAGTGGTTTGGTGTACGGGACTATGAATTCACCCCTCCACTTT.

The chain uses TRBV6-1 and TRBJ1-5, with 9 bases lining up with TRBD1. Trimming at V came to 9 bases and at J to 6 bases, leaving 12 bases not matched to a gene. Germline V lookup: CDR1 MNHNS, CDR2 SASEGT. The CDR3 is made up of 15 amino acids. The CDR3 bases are TGTGCCAGTACTCCGGGACAGGGATTCAGTCAGCCCCAGCATTTT. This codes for CASTPGQGFSQPQHF.

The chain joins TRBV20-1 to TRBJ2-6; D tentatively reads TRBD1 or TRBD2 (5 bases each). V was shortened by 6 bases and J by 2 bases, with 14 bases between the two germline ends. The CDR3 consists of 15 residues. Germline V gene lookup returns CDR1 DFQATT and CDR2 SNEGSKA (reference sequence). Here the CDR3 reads CSALLQGAGANVLTF. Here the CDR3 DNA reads TGCAGTGCCCTCCTTCAGGGAGCTGGGGCCAACGTCCTGACTTTC.

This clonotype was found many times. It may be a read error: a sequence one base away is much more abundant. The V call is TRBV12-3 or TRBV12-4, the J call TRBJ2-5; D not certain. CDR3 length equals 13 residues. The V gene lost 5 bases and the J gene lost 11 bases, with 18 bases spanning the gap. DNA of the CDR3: TGTGCCAGCAGTCCCTCCGTTTACAATGAGCAGTACTTC. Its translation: CASSPSVYNEQYF.

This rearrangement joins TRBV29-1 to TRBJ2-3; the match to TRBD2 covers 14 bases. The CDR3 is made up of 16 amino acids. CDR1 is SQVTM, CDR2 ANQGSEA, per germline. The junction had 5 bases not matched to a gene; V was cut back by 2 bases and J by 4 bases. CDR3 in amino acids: CSVERGLAGAPDTQYF. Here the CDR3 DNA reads TGCAGCGTTGAAAGGGGACTAGCGGGAGCGCCAGATACGCAGTATTTT.

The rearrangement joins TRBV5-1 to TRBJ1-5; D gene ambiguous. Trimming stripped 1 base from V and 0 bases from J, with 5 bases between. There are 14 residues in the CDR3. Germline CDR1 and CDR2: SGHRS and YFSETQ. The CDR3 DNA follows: TGCGCCAGCAGCTTGAAGGTTAGCAATCAGCCCCAGCATTTT. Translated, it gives CASSLKVSNQPQHF.

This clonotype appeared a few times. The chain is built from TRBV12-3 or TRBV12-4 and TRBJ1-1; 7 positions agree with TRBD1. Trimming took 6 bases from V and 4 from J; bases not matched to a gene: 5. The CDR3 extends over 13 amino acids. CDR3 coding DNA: TGTGCCAGCAGCTCAACAGGGGTCACTGAAGCTTTCTTT. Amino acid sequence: CASSSTGVTEAFF.

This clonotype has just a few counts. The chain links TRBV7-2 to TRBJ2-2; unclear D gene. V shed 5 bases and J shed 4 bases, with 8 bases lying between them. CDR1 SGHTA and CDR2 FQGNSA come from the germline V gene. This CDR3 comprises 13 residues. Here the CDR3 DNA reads TGTGCCAGCAGCCTCTACAGCACCGGGGAGCTGTTTTTT. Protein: CASSLYSTGELFF.

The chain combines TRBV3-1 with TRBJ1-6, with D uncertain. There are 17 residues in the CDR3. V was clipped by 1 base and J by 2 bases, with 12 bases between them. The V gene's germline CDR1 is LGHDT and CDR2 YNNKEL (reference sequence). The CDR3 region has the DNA TGTGCCAGCAGCCAAGTGATTGCAGGTCCCTATAATTCACCCCTCCACTTT. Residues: CASSQVIAGPYNSPLHF.

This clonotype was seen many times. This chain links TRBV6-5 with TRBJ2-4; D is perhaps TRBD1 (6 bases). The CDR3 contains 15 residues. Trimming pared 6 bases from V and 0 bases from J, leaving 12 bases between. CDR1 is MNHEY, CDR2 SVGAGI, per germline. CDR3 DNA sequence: TGTGCCAGCAGCCCCGGACAGCTAGCCAAAAACATTCAGTACTTC. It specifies CASSPGQLAKNIQYF.

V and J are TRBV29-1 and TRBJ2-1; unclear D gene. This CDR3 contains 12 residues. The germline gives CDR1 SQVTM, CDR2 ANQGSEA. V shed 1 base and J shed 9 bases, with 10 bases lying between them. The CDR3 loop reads CSVEVLVREQFF. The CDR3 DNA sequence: TGCAGCGTTGAAGTGTTGGTCCGTGAGCAGTTCTTC.

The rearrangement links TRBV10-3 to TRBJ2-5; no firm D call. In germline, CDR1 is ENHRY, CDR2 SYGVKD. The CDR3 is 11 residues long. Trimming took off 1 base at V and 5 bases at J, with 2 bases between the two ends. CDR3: CAISEFETQYF. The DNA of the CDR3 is TGTGCCATCAGTGAGTTTGAGACCCAGTACTTC.

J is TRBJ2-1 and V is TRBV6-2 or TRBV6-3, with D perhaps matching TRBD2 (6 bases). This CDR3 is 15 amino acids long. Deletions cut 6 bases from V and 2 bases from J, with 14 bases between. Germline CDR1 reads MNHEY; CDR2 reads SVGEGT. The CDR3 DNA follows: TGTGCCAGCAGCGCCCTGGGCGGGGCCTACAATGAGCAGTTCTTC. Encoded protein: CASSALGGAYNEQFF.